The sequence of this T cell receptor (beta chain) was determined in a study of shared T cell receptors in the human thymus. Germline V lookup: CDR1 SGHAT, CDR2 FQDESV (reference sequence). Trimming removed 1 base at V and 0 bases at J, with 10 bases between. This CDR3 has 15 amino acids. Sequenced by immunoSEQ multiplex PCR; TCRdb stores in-frame clones only, minus some. The table includes roughly 550,000 clones, about 80% detected once. These data also featured in a second study, about human thymus T cells. From that second work: Within thymic and blood repertoires, V and J gene usage appeared to be biased.

Sequenced: thymocytes. This receptor was taken from a boy in the first two years of life with a congenital heart defect. The chain couples TRBV11-1 to TRBJ2-7, with D possibly matching TRBD1 (6 bases). CDR3 residues: CASSLGVDSSYEQYF. For the CDR3, the DNA is TGTGCCAGCAGCTTAGGGGTGGACAGCTCCTACGAGCAGTACTTC.